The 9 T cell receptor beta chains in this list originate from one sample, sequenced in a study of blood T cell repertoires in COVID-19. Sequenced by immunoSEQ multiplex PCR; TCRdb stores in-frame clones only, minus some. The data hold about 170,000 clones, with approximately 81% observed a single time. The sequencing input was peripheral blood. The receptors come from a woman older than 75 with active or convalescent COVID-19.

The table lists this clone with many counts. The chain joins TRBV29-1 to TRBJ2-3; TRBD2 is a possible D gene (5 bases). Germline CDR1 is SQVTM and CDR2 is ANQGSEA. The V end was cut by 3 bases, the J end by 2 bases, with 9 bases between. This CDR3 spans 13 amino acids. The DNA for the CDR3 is TGCAGCGTTGAGTCGGGGTTCACAGATACGCAGTATTTT. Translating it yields CSVESGFTDTQYF.

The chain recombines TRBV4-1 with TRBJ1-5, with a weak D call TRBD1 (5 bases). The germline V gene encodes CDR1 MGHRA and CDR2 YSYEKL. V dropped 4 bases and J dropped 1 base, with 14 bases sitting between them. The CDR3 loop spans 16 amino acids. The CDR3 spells CASSLGQGTSNQPQHF. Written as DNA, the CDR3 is TGCGCCAGCAGCCTTGGCCAGGGAACGAGCAATCAGCCCCAGCATTTT.

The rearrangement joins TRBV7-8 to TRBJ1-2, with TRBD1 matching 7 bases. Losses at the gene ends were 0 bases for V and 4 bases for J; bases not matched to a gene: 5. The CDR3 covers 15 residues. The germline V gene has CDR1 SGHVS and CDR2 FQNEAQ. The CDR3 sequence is CASSLAQGGLYGYTF. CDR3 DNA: TGTGCCAGCAGCTTAGCCCAGGGGGGTCTCTATGGCTACACCTTC. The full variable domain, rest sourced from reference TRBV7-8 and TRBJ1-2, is GAGVSQSPRYKVAKRGQDVALRCDPISGHVSLFWYQQALGQGPEFLTYFQNEAQLDKSGLPSDRFFAERPEGSVSTLKIQRTQQEDSAVYLCASSLAQGGLYGYTFGSGTRLTVV.

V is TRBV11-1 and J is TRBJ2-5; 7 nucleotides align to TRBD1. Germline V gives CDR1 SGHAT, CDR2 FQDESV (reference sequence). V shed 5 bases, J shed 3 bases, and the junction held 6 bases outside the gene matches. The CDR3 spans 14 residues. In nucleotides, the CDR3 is TGTGCCAGCAGCGCATGGGACAGAGAAGAGACCCAGTACTTC. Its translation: CASSAWDREETQYF.

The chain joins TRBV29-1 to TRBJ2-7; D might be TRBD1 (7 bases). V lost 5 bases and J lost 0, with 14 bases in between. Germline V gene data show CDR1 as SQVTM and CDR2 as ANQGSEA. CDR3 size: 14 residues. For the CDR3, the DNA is TGCAGCGTTCGCGGGACAGTATCCTCCTACGAGCAGTACTTC. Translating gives CSVRGTVSSYEQYF.

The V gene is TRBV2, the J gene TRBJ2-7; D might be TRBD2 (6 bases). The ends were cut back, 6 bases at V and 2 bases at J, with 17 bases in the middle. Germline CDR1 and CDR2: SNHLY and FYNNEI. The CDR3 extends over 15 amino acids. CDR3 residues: CASSPARDGAYEQYF. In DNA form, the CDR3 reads TGTGCCAGCAGCCCCGCGCGGGACGGGGCCTACGAGCAGTACTTC. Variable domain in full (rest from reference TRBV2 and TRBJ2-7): EPEVTQTPSHQVTQMGQEVILRCVPISNHLYFYWYRQILGQKVEFLVSFYNNEISEKSEIFDDQFSVERPDGSNFTLKIRSTKLEDSAMYFCASSPARDGAYEQYFGPGTRLTVT.

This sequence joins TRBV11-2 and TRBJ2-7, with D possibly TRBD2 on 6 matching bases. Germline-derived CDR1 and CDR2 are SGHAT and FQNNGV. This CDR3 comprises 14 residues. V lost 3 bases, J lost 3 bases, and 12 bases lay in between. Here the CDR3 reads CASSLVPGVYEQYF. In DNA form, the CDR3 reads TGTGCCAGCAGCTTGGTACCGGGAGTCTACGAGCAGTACTTC.

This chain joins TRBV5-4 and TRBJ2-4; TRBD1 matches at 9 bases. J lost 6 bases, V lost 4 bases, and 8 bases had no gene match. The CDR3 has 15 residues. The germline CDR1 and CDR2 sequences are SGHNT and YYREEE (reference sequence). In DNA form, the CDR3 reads TGTGCCAGCAGCGAATCGGGACAGGGCATAAACATTCAGTACTTC. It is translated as CASSESGQGINIQYF.

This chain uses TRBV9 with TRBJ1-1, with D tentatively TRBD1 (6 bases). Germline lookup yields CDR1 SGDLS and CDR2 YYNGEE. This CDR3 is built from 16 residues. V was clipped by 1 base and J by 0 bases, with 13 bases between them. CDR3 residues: CASSVLDRPMNTEAFF. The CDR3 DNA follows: TGTGCCAGCAGCGTACTGGACAGACCCATGAACACTGAAGCTTTCTTT.